The clone carrying this T cell receptor (beta chain) was observed many times. The antigen remains unidentified. Time point denoted: sample taken at primary tumor resection. Whole RNA, isolated from tumor, nontumor lung or frozen PBMC, was sequenced without prior sorting. Samples were donated by 72 untreated early-stage non-small cell lung cancer patients. This record belongs to a study of spatial heterogeneity in lung cancer. Whole-study results and caveats: Ubiquitous expanded tumor TCRs were seen in blood more at resection than at follow-up.

The CDR3 runs 15 residues. The J segment lost 0 bases and the V segment lost 3 bases, leaving 0 bases of the junction unmatched. Germline CDR1 reads SGDLS; CDR2 reads YYNGEE. Unique molecular identifiers tagged every individual TCR cDNA molecule. One entry per CDR3 protein results from TCRdb running MiXCR on the 5' RACE reads. This sample has 26,000 or so distinct CDR3 sequences, with about 8.8% found just once. Sequences were derived from PBMCs, sampled at surgery. The chain joins TRBV9 to TRBJ2-5; 12 bases agree with TRBD2. This sequence originates from a female donor with early-stage non-small cell lung cancer. The CDR3 DNA reads TGTGCCAGCAGCGCTAGCGGGGGGGACCAAGAGACCCAGTACTTC. This translates into CASSASGGDQETQYF. Based on the CDR3 plus reference TRBV9 and TRBJ2-5, the full variable domain is DSGVTQTPKHLITATGQRVTLRCSPRSGDLSVYWYQQSLDQGLQFLIQYYNGEERAKGNILERFSAQQFPDLHSELNLSSLELGDSALYFCASSASGGDQETQYFGPGTRLLVL.